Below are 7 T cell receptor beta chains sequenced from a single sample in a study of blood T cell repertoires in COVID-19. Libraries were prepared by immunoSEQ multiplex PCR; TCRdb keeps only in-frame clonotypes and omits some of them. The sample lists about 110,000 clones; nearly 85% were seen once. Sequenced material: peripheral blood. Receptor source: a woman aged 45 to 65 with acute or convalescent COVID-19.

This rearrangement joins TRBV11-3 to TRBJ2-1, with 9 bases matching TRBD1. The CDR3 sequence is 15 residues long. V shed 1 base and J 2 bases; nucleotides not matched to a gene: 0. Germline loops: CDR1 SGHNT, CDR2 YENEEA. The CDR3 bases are TGTGCCAGCAGCTTAGGGACAGGGGCCTACAATGAGCAGTTCTTC. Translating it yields CASSLGTGAYNEQFF.

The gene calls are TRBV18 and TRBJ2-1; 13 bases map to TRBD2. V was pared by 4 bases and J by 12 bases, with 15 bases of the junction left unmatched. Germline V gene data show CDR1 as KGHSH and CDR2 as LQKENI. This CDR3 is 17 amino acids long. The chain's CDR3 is CASSLRTSGGDTMRQFF. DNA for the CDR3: TGTGCCAGCTCACTACGGACTAGCGGGGGTGATACAATGAGGCAGTTCTTC.

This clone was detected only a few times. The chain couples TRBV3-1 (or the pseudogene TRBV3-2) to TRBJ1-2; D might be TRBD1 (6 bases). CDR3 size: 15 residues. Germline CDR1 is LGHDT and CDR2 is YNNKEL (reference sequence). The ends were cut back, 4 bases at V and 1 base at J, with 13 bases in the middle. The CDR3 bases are TGTGCCAGCAGCCGCGCCCTACAGGGTAACTATGGCTACACCTTC. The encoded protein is CASSRALQGNYGYTF.

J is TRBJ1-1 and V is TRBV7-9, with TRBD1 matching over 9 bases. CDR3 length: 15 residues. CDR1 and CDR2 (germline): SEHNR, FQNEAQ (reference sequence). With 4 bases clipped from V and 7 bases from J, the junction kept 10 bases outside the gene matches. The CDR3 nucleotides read TGTGCCAGCAGCTGGTCGACAGGGGGTACCATTGAAGCTTTCTTT. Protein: CASSWSTGGTIEAFF.

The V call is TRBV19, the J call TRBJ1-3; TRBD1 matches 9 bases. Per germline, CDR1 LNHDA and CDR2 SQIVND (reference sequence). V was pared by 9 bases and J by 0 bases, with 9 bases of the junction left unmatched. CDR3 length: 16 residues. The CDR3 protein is CASSPGTGSSGNTIYF. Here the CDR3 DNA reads TGTGCCAGCTCGCCCGGGACAGGGAGCTCTGGAAACACCATATATTTT.

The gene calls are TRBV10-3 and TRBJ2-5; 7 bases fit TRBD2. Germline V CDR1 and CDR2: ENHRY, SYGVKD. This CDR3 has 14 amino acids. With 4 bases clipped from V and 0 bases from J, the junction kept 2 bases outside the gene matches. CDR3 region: CAISASGNQETQYF. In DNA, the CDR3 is TGTGCCATCAGTGCTAGCGGAAACCAAGAGACCCAGTACTTC.

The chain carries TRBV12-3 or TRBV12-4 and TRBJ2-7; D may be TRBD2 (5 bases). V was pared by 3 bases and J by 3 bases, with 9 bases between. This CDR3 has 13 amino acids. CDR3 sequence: CASSFEGSYEQYF. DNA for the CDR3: TGTGCCAGCAGTTTTGAAGGGAGCTACGAGCAGTACTTC.